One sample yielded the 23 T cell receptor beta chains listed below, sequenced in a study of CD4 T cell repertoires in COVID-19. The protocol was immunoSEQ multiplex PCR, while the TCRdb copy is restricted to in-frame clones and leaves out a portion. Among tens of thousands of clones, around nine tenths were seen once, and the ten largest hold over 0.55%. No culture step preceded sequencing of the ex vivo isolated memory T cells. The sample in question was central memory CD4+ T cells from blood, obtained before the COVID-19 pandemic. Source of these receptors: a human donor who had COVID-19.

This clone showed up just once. The CDR3 sequence is CASRRTESGNTIYF. CDR3 DNA: TGTGCCAGCAGGCGCACGGAGAGTGGAAACACCATATATTTT. The rearrangement joins TRBV6-5 to TRBJ1-3; no clear D gene. Germline CDR1 and CDR2: MNHEY and SVGAGI. With 6 bases removed from V and 3 bases from J, the gap between germline ends came to 12 bases. CDR3 length: 14 residues.

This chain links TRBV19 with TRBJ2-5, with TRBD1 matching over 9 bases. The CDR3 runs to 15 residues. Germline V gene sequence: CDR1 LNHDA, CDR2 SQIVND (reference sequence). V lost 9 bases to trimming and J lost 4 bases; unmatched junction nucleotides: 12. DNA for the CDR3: TGTGCCAGCCGTCTGAACAGGGGGCAAGGAGAGACCCAGTACTTC. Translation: CASRLNRGQGETQYF.

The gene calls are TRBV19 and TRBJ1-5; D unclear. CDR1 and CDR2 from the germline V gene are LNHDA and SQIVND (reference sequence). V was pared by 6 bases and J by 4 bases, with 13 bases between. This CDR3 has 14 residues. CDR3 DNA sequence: TGTGCCAGTAGGACCGGGAACCCAAATCAGCCCCAGCATTTT. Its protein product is CASRTGNPNQPQHF. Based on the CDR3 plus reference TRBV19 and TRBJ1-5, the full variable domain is DGGITQSPKYLFRKEGQNVTLSCEQNLNHDAMYWYRQDPGQGLRLIYYSQIVNDFQKGDIAEGYSVSREKKESFPLTVTSAQKNPTAFYLCASRTGNPNQPQHFGDGTRLSIL.

The CDR3 protein is CSASTSGSYEQFF. In nucleotides, the CDR3 is TGCAGCGCATCTACTAGCGGGAGTTATGAGCAGTTCTTC. The chain is built from TRBV29-1 and TRBJ2-1; the match to TRBD2 covers 11 bases. The CDR3 sequence is 13 residues long. The ends lost 7 bases at V and 8 bases at J; junction bases unmatched: 7. Germline loops: CDR1 SQVTM, CDR2 ANQGSEA.

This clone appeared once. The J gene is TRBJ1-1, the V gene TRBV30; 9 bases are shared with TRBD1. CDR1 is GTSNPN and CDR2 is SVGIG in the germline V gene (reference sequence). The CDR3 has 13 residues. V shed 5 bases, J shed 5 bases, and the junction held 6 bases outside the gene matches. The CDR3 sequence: CAWLTGGWTEAFF. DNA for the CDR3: TGTGCCTGGCTGACAGGGGGTTGGACTGAAGCTTTCTTT.

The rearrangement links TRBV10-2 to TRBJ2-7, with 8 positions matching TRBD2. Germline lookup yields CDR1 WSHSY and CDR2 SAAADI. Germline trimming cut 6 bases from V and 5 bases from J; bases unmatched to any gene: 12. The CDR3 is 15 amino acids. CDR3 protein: CASSSLGAGADEQYF. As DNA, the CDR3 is TGCGCCAGCAGCTCCCTCGGAGCGGGAGCTGACGAGCAGTACTTC.

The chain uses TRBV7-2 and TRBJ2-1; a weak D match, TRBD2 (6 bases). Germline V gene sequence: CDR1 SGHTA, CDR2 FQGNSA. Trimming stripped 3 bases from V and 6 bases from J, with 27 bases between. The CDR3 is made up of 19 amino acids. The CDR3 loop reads CASSFPGLGSYRRANEQFF. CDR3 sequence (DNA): TGTGCCAGCAGCTTCCCGGGTCTAGGGTCCTATCGGAGGGCCAATGAGCAGTTCTTC.

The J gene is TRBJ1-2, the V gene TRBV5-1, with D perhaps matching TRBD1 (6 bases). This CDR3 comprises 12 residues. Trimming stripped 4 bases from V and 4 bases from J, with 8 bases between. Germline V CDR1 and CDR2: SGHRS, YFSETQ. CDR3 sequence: CASSADSYGYTF. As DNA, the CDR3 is TGCGCCAGCAGCGCGGACAGCTATGGCTACACCTTC.

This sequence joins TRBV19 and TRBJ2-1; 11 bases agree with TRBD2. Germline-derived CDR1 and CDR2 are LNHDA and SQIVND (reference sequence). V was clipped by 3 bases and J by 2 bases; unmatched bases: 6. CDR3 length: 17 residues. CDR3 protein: CASSMVIAGGPYNEQFF. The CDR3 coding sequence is TGTGCCAGTAGTATGGTAATAGCGGGAGGGCCCTACAATGAGCAGTTCTTC.

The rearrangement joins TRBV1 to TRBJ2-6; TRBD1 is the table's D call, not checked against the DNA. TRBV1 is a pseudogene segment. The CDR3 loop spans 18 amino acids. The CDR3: CTSSQYSFAQSRANVLTF. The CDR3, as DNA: TGCACCAGCAGCCAGTACAGTTTTGCACAAAGTCGGGCCAACGTCCTGACTTTC.

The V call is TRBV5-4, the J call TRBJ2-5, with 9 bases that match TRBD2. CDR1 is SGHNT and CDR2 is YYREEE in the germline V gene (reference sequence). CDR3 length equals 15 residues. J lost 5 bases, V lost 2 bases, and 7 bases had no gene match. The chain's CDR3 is CASSFGAGGEETQYF. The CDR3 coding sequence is TGTGCCAGCAGCTTTGGGGCGGGGGGGGAGGAGACCCAGTACTTC.

Here the CDR3 DNA reads TGCAGCGTGGGACAGGGGGGACGGGCTTTCTTT. Its translation is CSVGQGGRAFF. The chain has TRBV29-1 and TRBJ1-1, with TRBD1 identical over 11 bases. The trim removed 6 bases at V and 11 bases at J, leaving 5 bases unmatched. Germline V gene lookup returns CDR1 SQVTM and CDR2 ANQGSEA. CDR3 length: 11 residues.

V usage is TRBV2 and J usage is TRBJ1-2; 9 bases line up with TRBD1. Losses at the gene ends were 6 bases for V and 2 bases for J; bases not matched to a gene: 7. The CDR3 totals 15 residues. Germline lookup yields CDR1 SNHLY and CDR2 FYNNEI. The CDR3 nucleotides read TGTGCCAGCAGCCCAACAGGGGGCGCAAACTATGGCTACACCTTC. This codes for CASSPTGGANYGYTF.

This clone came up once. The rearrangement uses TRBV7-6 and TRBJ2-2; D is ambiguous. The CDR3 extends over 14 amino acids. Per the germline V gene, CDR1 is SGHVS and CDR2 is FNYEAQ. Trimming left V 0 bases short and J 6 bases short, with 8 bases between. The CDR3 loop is CASSLARSAGELFF. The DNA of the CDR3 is TGTGCCAGCAGCTTAGCCCGGTCCGCCGGGGAGCTGTTTTTT.

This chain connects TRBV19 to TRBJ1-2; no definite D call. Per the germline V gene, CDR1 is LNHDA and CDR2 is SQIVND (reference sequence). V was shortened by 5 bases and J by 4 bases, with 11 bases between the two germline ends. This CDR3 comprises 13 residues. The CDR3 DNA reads TGTGCCAGTAGTTCTACAGAGAGCTATGGCTACACCTTC. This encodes CASSSTESYGYTF.

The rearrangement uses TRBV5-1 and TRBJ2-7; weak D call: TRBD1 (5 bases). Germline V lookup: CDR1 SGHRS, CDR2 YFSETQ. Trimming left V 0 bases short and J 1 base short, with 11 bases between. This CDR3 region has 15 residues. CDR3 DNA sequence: TGCGCCAGCAGCTTGGAGCAGGGCGGTTCCTACGAGCAGTACTTC. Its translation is CASSLEQGGSYEQYF.

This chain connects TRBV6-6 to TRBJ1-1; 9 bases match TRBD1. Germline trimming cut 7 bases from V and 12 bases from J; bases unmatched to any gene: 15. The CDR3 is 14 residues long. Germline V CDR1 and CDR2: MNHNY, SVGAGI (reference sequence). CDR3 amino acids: CASIESGQGSLTFF. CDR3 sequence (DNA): TGTGCCAGCATAGAGTCAGGACAGGGGTCTTTGACTTTCTTT.

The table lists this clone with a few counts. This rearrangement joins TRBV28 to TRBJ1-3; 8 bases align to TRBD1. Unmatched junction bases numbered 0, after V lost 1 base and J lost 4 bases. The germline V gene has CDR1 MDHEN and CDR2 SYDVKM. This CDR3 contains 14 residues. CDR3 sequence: CASSLSGGGNTIYF. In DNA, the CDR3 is TGTGCCAGCAGTTTATCAGGGGGCGGAAACACCATATATTTT.

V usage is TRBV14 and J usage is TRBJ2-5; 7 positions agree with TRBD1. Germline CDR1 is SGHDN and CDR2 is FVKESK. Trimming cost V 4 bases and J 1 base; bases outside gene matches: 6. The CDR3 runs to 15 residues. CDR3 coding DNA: TGTGCCAGCAGCCGCCTACAGGGGATCCAAGAGACCCAGTACTTC. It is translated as CASSRLQGIQETQYF.

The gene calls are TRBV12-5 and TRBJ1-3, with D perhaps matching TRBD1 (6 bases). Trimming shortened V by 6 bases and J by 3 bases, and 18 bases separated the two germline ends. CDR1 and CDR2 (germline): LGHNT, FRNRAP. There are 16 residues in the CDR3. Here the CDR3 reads CASGTGAFSFGNTIYF. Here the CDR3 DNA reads TGTGCTAGTGGGACAGGAGCCTTTAGCTTTGGAAACACCATATATTTT.

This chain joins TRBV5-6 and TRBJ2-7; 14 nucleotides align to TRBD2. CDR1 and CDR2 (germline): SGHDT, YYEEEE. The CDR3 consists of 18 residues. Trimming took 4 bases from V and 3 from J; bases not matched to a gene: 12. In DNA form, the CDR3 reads TGTGCCAGCAGCCAGCTAGTCCGACTAGCGGGGGGGCGCTACGAGCAGTACTTC. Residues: CASSQLVRLAGGRYEQYF.

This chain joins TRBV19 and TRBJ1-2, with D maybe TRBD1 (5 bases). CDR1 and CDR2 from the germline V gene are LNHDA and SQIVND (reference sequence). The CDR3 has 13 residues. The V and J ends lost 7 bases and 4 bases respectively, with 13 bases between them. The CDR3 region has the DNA TGTGCCAGTACAGGCGGGGCTTTCTATGGCTACACCTTC. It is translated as CASTGGAFYGYTF.

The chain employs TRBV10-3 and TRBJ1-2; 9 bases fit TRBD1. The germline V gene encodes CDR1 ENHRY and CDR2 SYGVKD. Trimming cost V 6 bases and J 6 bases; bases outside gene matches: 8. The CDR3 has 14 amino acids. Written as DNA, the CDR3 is TGTGCCATCAGCCGGGACAGGGAAGGAAATGGCTACACCTTC. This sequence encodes CAISRDREGNGYTF.